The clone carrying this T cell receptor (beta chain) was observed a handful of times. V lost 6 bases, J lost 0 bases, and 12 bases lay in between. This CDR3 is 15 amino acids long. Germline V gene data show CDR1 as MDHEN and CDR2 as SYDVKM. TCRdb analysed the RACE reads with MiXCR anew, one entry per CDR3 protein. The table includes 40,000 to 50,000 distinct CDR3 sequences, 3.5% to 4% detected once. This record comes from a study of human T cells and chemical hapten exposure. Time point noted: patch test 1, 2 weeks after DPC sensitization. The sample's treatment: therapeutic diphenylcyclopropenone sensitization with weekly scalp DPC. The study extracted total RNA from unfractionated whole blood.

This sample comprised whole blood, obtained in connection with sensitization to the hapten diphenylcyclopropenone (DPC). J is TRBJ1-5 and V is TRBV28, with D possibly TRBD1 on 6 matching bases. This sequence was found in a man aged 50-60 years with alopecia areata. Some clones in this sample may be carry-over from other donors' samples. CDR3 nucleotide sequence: TGTGCCAGCAGCCGGACAGACTTTAGCAATCAGCCCCAGCATTTT. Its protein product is CASSRTDFSNQPQHF.